The 20 T cell receptor beta chains listed next were all sequenced from one sample in a study of CD8+ T cells in alopecia areata. Sequencing templates came from extracted RNA that was reverse transcribed into cDNA. This table comes from immunoSEQ multiplex PCR, and its TCRdb copy is limited to in-frame clones, with some not included. The table includes 15,000 to 17,000 clones, about three fifths detected once. Patients with alopecia areata provided lesional scalp punch biopsies as well as peripheral blood. Material: skin. Source of these receptors: a human donor with alopecia areata.

The rearrangement links TRBV5-7 to TRBJ1-5; TRBD1 is a possible D gene (5 bases). TRBV5-7 belongs to the ORF category, with a function that is uncertain. The CDR3 is 17 residues long. V was cut by 2 bases and J by 6 bases, with 21 bases left in between. For the CDR3, the DNA is TGTGCCAGCAGCTTAGGGGCCGGGCGCGGAGGATCTCAGCCCCAGCATTTT. This sequence encodes CASSLGAGRGGSQPQHF.

This clone came up a few times. This rearrangement joins TRBV19 to TRBJ2-6; TRBD2 aligns across 14 bases. V gave up 11 bases and J gave up 1 base; unmatched junction bases: 10. There are 18 residues in the CDR3. The V gene's germline CDR1 is LNHDA and CDR2 SQIVND (reference sequence). CDR3 amino acids: CASGTSGRERSGANVLTF. The DNA for the CDR3 is TGTGCCTCCGGGACTAGCGGGAGAGAACGGTCTGGGGCCAACGTCCTGACTTTC.

This clone was detected only a few times. The genes are TRBV29-1 and TRBJ2-3; D unresolved. Germline CDR1 SQVTM, CDR2 ANQGSEA. The germline V and J ends were trimmed by 7 bases and 0 bases, with 8 bases remaining between them. The CDR3 is 12 amino acids. As DNA, the CDR3 is TGCAGCGGTAAGACTAGCACAGATACGCAGTATTTT. Amino acids: CSGKTSTDTQYF.

The gene calls are TRBV5-6 and TRBJ1-5, with D possibly being TRBD1 (5 bases). CDR1 SGHDT and CDR2 YYEEEE come from the germline V gene. Trimming shortened V by 1 base and J by 7 bases, and 18 bases separated the two germline ends. The CDR3 spans 16 residues. The CDR3 DNA sequence: TGTGCCAGCAGCTTGTTTACGGGGGAATCCAACCAGCCCCAGCATTTT. Amino acid sequence: CASSLFTGESNQPQHF.

This clone is classed as medium-sized. The chain recombines TRBV28 with TRBJ1-4; D unresolved. V was pared by 5 bases and J by 8 bases, with 18 bases between. CDR1 and CDR2 from the germline V gene are MDHEN and SYDVKM. The CDR3 is 15 residues long. This CDR3 reads CASSTIWAREEKLFF. CDR3 sequence (DNA): TGTGCCAGCAGTACTATATGGGCCCGAGAGGAAAAACTGTTTTTT.

Only a few counts were recorded for this clone. Relative to the germline gene, one junction end is altered; a read error may explain this. The V and J genes are TRBV4-1 and TRBJ2-1, with D perhaps matching TRBD2 (5 bases). The CDR3 runs 14 residues. Germline V gene lookup returns CDR1 MGHRA and CDR2 YSYEKL. CDR3 amino acids: CASSPAGNSGEQFF. In nucleotides, the CDR3 is TGTGCCAGCAGCCCAGCCGGGAACTCGGGTGAGCAGTTCTTC.

This clone was observed a handful of times. The rearrangement joins TRBV4-1 to TRBJ1-5; D perhaps matches TRBD1 (6 bases). V lost 1 base to trimming and J lost 6 bases, with 10 bases between them. The CDR3 has 14 residues. Germline V gene sequence: CDR1 MGHRA, CDR2 YSYEKL. This CDR3 is CASSQVTGLQPQHF. CDR3 nucleotides: TGCGCCAGCAGCCAAGTTACAGGGCTTCAGCCCCAGCATTTT.

V gene TRBV6-1 combines with J gene TRBJ2-1; D assignment may be TRBD1 or TRBD2 (5 bases each). Germline V gives CDR1 MNHNS, CDR2 SASEGT. V was clipped by 3 bases and J by 0 bases, with 15 bases between them. The CDR3 runs 17 residues. The CDR3 DNA sequence: TGTGCCAGCAGTGACGGCAGGGCGGGCAGCTCCTACAATGAGCAGTTCTTC. It encodes CASSDGRAGSSYNEQFF.

V usage is TRBV2 and J usage is TRBJ1-1; 8 bases align to TRBD1. Germline assignment: CDR1 SNHLY and CDR2 FYNNEI. V dropped 10 bases and J dropped 3; count of bases not matched to a gene: 10. CDR3 size: 14 residues. The DNA for the CDR3 is TGTGCCACCCACAGGGGGGAGGTGGACACTGAAGCTTTCTTT. Translating it yields CATHRGEVDTEAFF. The full variable domain, completed using reference TRBV2 and TRBJ1-1, is EPEVTQTPSHQVTQMGQEVILRCVPISNHLYFYWYRQILGQKVEFLVSFYNNEISEKSEIFDDQFSVERPDGSNFTLKIRSTKLEDSAMYFCATHRGEVDTEAFFGQGTRLTVV.

The chain employs TRBV13 and TRBJ1-2; 7 nucleotides align to TRBD1. The CDR3 is 16 amino acids. Unmatched junction bases numbered 13, after V lost 6 bases and J lost 3 bases. The germline V gene has CDR1 PRHDT and CDR2 FYEKMQ (reference sequence). This CDR3 is CASSKRGQPLHYGYTF. The CDR3 region has the DNA TGTGCCAGCAGTAAAAGGGGGCAACCTCTCCACTATGGCTACACCTTC. The full variable domain, rest sourced from reference TRBV13 and TRBJ1-2, is AAGVIQSPRHLIKEKRETATLKCYPIPRHDTVYWYQQGPGQDPQFLISFYEKMQSDKGSIPDRFSAQQFSDYHSELNMSSLELGDSALYFCASSKRGQPLHYGYTFGSGTRLTVV.

This chain links TRBV14 with TRBJ2-1; D possibly corresponds to TRBD1 (5 bases). Germline V gene lookup returns CDR1 SGHDN and CDR2 FVKESK. Trimming shortened V by 5 bases and J by 6 bases, and 32 bases separated the two germline ends. The CDR3 is 20 residues long. DNA for the CDR3: TGTGCCAGCAGCGCAAAACCGCCGACATTTCTGGGGCCCTGGGGCAATGAGCAGTTCTTC. Its protein is CASSAKPPTFLGPWGNEQFF.

The chain combines TRBV7-3 with TRBJ2-7; D perhaps matches TRBD1 (5 bases). Trimming took 5 bases from V and 0 from J, leaving 8 bases between them. This CDR3 has 13 amino acids. Germline values: CDR1 SGHTA, CDR2 FQGTGA. The chain's CDR3 is CASSRQSSYEQYF. In DNA, the CDR3 is TGTGCCAGCAGCCGACAGAGCTCCTACGAGCAGTACTTC.

The chain couples TRBV7-3 to TRBJ2-7; 12 positions match TRBD1. The germline CDR1 and CDR2 sequences are SGHTA and FQGTGA. The CDR3 is made up of 15 amino acids. The V and J ends lost 6 bases and 3 bases, in that order; junction bases with no gene match: 6. For the CDR3, the DNA is TGTGCCAGCAGTAACCGGGACAGGGGGCACTACGAGCAGTACTTC. Translating gives CASSNRDRGHYEQYF.

The chain has TRBV9 and TRBJ1-1; D gene uncertain. CDR3 length: 16 amino acids. Trimming took 3 bases from V and 4 from J, leaving 19 bases between them. Germline V gene data show CDR1 as SGDLS and CDR2 as YYNGEE. In DNA form, the CDR3 reads TGTGCCAGCAGCGGTGGGCTCCACGGAGGCGGCACTGAAGCTTTCTTT. Translated: CASSGGLHGGGTEAFF.

The chain links TRBV5-4 to TRBJ2-1; TRBD2 matches 10 bases. The CDR3 is 18 residues long. Germline loops: CDR1 SGHNT, CDR2 YYREEE (reference sequence). J lost 7 bases, V lost 0 bases, and 13 bases had no gene match. CDR3 in amino acids: CASSLASGRAGVQNEQFF. The CDR3 nucleotides are TGTGCCAGCAGCTTGGCCAGCGGGAGGGCCGGAGTACAAAATGAGCAGTTCTTC.

The sample holds a few counts of this clone. The chain employs TRBV6-6 and TRBJ2-1; possible D gene TRBD2, 5 bases. This CDR3 spans 11 amino acids. The ends were cut back, 10 bases at V and 15 bases at J, with 19 bases in the middle. Germline CDR1 is MNHNY and CDR2 is SVGAGI (reference sequence). CDR3 coding DNA: TGTGCCACATCCGCACTAGATATTCGGTTCTTC. Its translation is CATSALDIRFF.

This sequence joins TRBV15 and TRBJ1-5, with TRBD1 identical over 7 bases. The V gene's germline CDR1 is LNHNV and CDR2 YYDKDF (reference sequence). V was clipped by 1 base and J by 3 bases; unmatched bases: 3. The CDR3 loop spans 15 amino acids. CDR3 bases: TGTGCCACCAGCAGAGCACAGGGGCCCAATCAGCCCCAGCATTTT. It specifies CATSRAQGPNQPQHF.

V is TRBV6-1 and J is TRBJ1-1; D ambiguous. V lost 6 bases to trimming and J lost 0 bases, with 14 bases between them. The CDR3 loop spans 15 amino acids. Germline assignment: CDR1 MNHNS and CDR2 SASEGT. The CDR3 nucleotides read TGTGCCAGCAGGGCCGGGCGAGGTATGAACACTGAAGCTTTCTTT. Amino acids: CASRAGRGMNTEAFF.

V usage is TRBV15 and J usage is TRBJ2-6; D remains ambiguous. The CDR3 runs to 16 residues. In germline, CDR1 is LNHNV, CDR2 YYDKDF (reference sequence). V lost 7 bases to trimming and J lost 1 base, with 14 bases between them. The CDR3 bases are TGTGCCACCATTGAGGTCCGGCCATCTGGGGCCAACGTCCTGACTTTC. It encodes CATIEVRPSGANVLTF. The complete variable domain, with remaining parts taken from reference TRBV15 and TRBJ2-6, reads DAMVIQNPRYQVTQFGKPVTLSCSQTLNHNVMYWYQQKSSQAPKLLFHYYDKDFNNEADTPDNFQSRRPNTSFCFLDIRSPGLGDTAMYLCATIEVRPSGANVLTFGAGSRLTVL.

This rearrangement joins TRBV30 to TRBJ2-7; the D is unclear. Trimming shortened V by 2 bases and J by 0 bases, and 5 bases separated the two germline ends. The CDR3 runs 12 residues. In germline, CDR1 is GTSNPN, CDR2 SVGIG (reference sequence). CDR3 region: CAWSLSSYEQYF. The CDR3, as DNA: TGTGCCTGGAGTCTAAGCTCCTACGAGCAGTACTTC.